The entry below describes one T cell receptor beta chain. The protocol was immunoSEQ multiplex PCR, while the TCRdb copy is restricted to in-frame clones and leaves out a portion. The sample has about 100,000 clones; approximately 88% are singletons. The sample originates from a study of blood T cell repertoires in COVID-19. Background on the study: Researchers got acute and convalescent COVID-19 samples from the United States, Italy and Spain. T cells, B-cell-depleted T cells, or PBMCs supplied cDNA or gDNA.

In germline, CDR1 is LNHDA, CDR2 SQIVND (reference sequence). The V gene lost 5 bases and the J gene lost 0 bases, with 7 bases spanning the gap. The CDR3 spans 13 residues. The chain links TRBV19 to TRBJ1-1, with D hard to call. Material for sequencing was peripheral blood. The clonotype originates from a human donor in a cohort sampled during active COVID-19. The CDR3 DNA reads TGTGCCAGTAGTGCATACATGAACACTGAAGCTTTCTTT. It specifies CASSAYMNTEAFF.